The sequence of this T cell receptor beta chain was determined in a study of blood T cell repertoires in COVID-19. The CDR3 covers 15 residues. CDR1 and CDR2 from the germline V gene are SGHDN and FVKESK. The ends were cut back, 4 bases at V and 1 base at J, with 13 bases in the middle. The data were produced by immunoSEQ multiplex PCR, yet TCRdb's version contains in-frame clones alone and is incomplete. The sample lists some 120,000 clones, 70% to 80% occurring once. This clonotype was obtained from a human donor in a cohort sampled during active COVID-19. Sequences were obtained from peripheral blood. The chain employs TRBV14 and TRBJ1-1, with D tentatively TRBD1 (6 bases). The CDR3 sequence is CASSPALGQNTEAFF. The DNA for the CDR3 is TGTGCCAGCAGCCCTGCATTGGGACAGAACACTGAAGCTTTCTTT.